The 9 T cell receptor beta chains below were found in one sample sequenced in a study of T cells in localized non-small cell lung cancer. Measured with immunoSEQ multiplex PCR; TCRdb has only the in-frame clones, and not every one. The table lists 25,000 to 40,000 clones, around 80% of them singletons. Sequences were derived from peripheral blood, sampled before any cancer treatment. These receptors all come from a male donor at least 60 years old with stage II squamous cell lung carcinoma.

The CDR3 reads CASSRPPGLLTHEQYF. CDR3 nucleotides: TGTGCCAGCAGCCGACCTCCGGGACTACTAACCCACGAGCAGTACTTC. The V gene is TRBV13, the J gene TRBJ2-7; TRBD2 matches 7 bases. The CDR3 has 16 residues. The V segment lost 5 bases and the J segment 5 bases; nucleotides outside the gene matches: 15. Germline-derived CDR1 and CDR2 are PRHDT and FYEKMQ (reference sequence).

The chain couples TRBV30 to TRBJ1-6; TRBD1 agrees at 8 bases. Germline V gene sequence: CDR1 GTSNPN, CDR2 SVGIG (reference sequence). The CDR3 has 13 residues. Losses at the gene ends were 6 bases for V and 9 bases for J; bases not matched to a gene: 7. CDR3 in amino acids: CACKQGEVSPLHF. The CDR3 DNA sequence: TGTGCCTGTAAACAGGGGGAAGTTTCACCCCTCCACTTT.

The sample holds a few counts of this clone. This chain connects TRBV11-2 to TRBJ1-1, with unresolved D. V gave up 0 bases and J gave up 1 base, with 9 bases separating them. The CDR3 covers 15 residues. Germline loops: CDR1 SGHAT, CDR2 FQNNGV. CDR3 in amino acids: CASSLERVGNTEAFF. CDR3 coding DNA: TGTGCCAGCAGCTTAGAGCGGGTGGGGAACACTGAAGCTTTCTTT.

The chain recombines TRBV27 with TRBJ1-1, with no clear D. With 3 bases removed from V and 4 bases from J, the gap between germline ends came to 9 bases. Per germline, CDR1 MNHEY and CDR2 SMNVEV (reference sequence). The CDR3 totals 13 residues. CDR3 region: CASSLVPLTEAFF. CDR3 DNA: TGTGCCAGCAGTTTGGTACCGCTCACTGAAGCTTTCTTT.

The rearrangement joins TRBV11-2 to TRBJ2-6, with D unclear. This CDR3 is 16 amino acids long. The germline V gene has CDR1 SGHAT and CDR2 FQNNGV. Trimming pared 3 bases from V and 0 bases from J, leaving 9 bases between. CDR3: CASSFGRVSGANVLTF. DNA for the CDR3: TGTGCCAGCAGCTTCGGTCGGGTCTCTGGGGCCAACGTCCTGACTTTC. The full variable domain, its missing parts supplied by reference TRBV11-2 and TRBJ2-6, is EAGVAQSPRYKIIEKRQSVAFWCNPISGHATLYWYQQILGQGPKLLIQFQNNGVVDDSQLPKDRFSAERLKGVDSTLKIQPAKLEDSAVYLCASSFGRVSGANVLTFGAGSRLTVL.

The genes are TRBV30 and TRBJ2-7; 7 nucleotides align to TRBD1. The CDR3 has 13 residues. Trimming cost V 2 bases and J 2 bases; bases outside gene matches: 3. Germline lookup yields CDR1 GTSNPN and CDR2 SVGIG (reference sequence). The CDR3 region is CAWSPGTAYEQYF. The CDR3 coding sequence is TGTGCCTGGAGTCCCGGGACAGCCTACGAGCAGTACTTC.

The chain is built from TRBV7-8 and TRBJ2-1; D perhaps matches TRBD2 (5 bases). The ends were cut back, 6 bases at V and 2 bases at J, with 11 bases in the middle. The length of the CDR3 is 14 residues. The germline V gene has CDR1 SGHVS and CDR2 FQNEAQ. This CDR3 reads CASREDQPYNEQFF. The CDR3 nucleotides are TGTGCCAGCAGGGAGGATCAGCCCTACAATGAGCAGTTCTTC. The full variable domain, in which reference TRBV7-8 and TRBJ2-1 provide the parts outside the CDR3, is GAGVSQSPRYKVAKRGQDVALRCDPISGHVSLFWYQQALGQGPEFLTYFQNEAQLDKSGLPSDRFFAERPEGSVSTLKIQRTQQEDSAVYLCASREDQPYNEQFFGPGTRLTVL.

This clone occurred a few times. The CDR3 reads CASSIGPSETQYF. The CDR3, as DNA: TGCGCCAGCAGCATCGGACCGTCGGAGACCCAGTACTTC. This chain joins TRBV5-1 and TRBJ2-5; the D is unclear. The V end lost 4 bases, the J end lost 5 bases, and 12 bases lay between the germline ends. The CDR3 is made up of 13 amino acids. CDR1 SGHRS and CDR2 YFSETQ come from the germline V gene.

CDR3 coding DNA: TGTGCCAGCAGCTGGAGCGGGAGAGAAAACAATGAGCAGTTCTTC. Its translation is CASSWSGRENNEQFF. The chain combines TRBV9 with TRBJ2-1; 8 bases align to TRBD2. CDR1 SGDLS and CDR2 YYNGEE come from the germline V gene. The CDR3 is 15 amino acids. The ends lost 4 bases at V and 5 bases at J; junction bases unmatched: 8.